A selection of T cell receptor beta chains follows, all from one sample in a study of T cell responses to AZD1222 COVID-19 vaccine. TCRdb's copy holds only in-frame clones and misses some; the assay was immunoSEQ multiplex PCR. This table has 99,000 or so clones, roughly 86% appearing once. Here the sequenced sample was peripheral blood, taken 28 days after the second dose of the MenACWY control vaccine. Every receptor here comes from an adult who received the MenACWY meningococcal vaccine as a control. Both conserved end residues are part of each CDR3. The D gene is left open where the match is weak. Rows give clone size only sometimes, using once, few, many, or a class for an expanded clone.

>TRBV19|-|TRBJ1-1|-
TGTGCCAGTAGTAGAGACAGAGGCACTGAAGCTTTCTTT
CASSRDRGTEAFF
>TRBV5-8|-|TRBJ1-1|-
TGTGCCAGCAGCGTCAGGGGATGGAACACTGAAGCTTTCTTT
CASSVRGWNTEAFF
>TRBV6-2/TRBV6-3|few|TRBJ1-5|TRBD1
TGTGCCAGCAGTTCGCCCCGGGACAGGACTCTTGGGGGGCCCCAGCATTTT
CASSSPRDRTLGGPQHF
>TRBV6-5|-|TRBJ1-2|-
TGTGCCAGCAGCCAAGTTCAAGGGCCTAACTATGGCTACACCTTC
CASSQVQGPNYGYTF
>TRBV2|once|TRBJ2-7|TRBD1
TGTGCCAGCAGAGTGACAGGGCTGTACGAGCAGTACTTC
CASRVTGLYEQYF
>TRBV18|-|TRBJ2-2|TRBD1
TGTGCCAGCTCACCGCCCGGGACAGGGAACACCGGGGAGCTGTTTTTT
CASSPPGTGNTGELFF
>TRBV10-1|-|TRBJ2-7|TRBD1
TGCGCCAGCAATATACGGACAGGGGCACGTATAGCGCGGGAGCAGTACTTC
CASNIRTGARIAREQYF
>TRBV2|once|TRBJ1-6|TRBD1
TGTGCCAGCAGCCGGGACAGGGTTGGTAATTCACCCCTCCACTTT
CASSRDRVGNSPLHF
>TRBV7-2|few|TRBJ1-1|-
TGTGCCAGCAACCCGAAACCAGGGTACACTGAAGCTTTCTTT
CASNPKPGYTEAFF
>TRBV6-2/TRBV6-3|-|TRBJ1-5|TRBD1
TGTGCCAGCAGTTGGACAGGGGGCCACCAGCCCCAGCATTTT
CASSWTGGHQPQHF
>TRBV7-2|-|TRBJ2-5|-
TGTGCCAGCAGCTTAGCGGCAGCCCAAGAGACCCAGTACTTC
CASSLAAAQETQYF
>TRBV24-1|once|TRBJ2-5|-
TGTGCCACGCGCGGGCGGGACTCCCAAGAGACCCAGTACTTC
CATRGRDSQETQYF
>TRBV2|few|TRBJ1-6|TRBD1
TGTGCCAGCAGGCGCAGGGGGCAAGGTTCACCCCTCCACTTT
CASRRRGQGSPLHF
>TRBV6-5|-|TRBJ1-6|TRBD1
TGTGCCAGCAGTCCGACAGGGTTCGTTAATTCACCCCTCCACTTT
CASSPTGFVNSPLHF
>TRBV3-1/TRBV3-2|-|TRBJ2-7|-
TGTGCCAGCAGCCAACACTACGAGCAGTACTTC
CASSQHYEQYF
>TRBV7-3|-|TRBJ2-2|-
TGTGCCAGCAGCTTATGGCATCAGGGGCGGTCCACCGGGGAGCTGTTTTTT
CASSLWHQGRSTGELFF
>TRBV6-5|once|TRBJ1-5|-
TGTGCCAGCAGACAGTCACGTTTGAGCAATCAGCCCCAGCATTTT
CASRQSRLSNQPQHF